The rows below give T cell receptor beta chains drawn from one sample of a study of T cell changes during pregnancy in multiple sclerosis. The table came from immunoSEQ multiplex PCR; TCRdb's copy has only in-frame clones and leaves some out. Of more than 90,000 clones listed, 91% are singletons. This material consisted of peripheral blood, taken in the second trimester of pregnancy. The receptors come from a female donor with multiple sclerosis, enrolled in a pregnancy study. The CDR3 runs from the conserved cysteine through the conserved F or W. Each record gives: clone size, J gene, D gene, V gene, CDR3 protein, CDR3 DNA. A D gene is named only where the DNA matches it firmly. Not every row has a clone size; where given, it reads once, few, many or a size class.

>-|TRBJ1-5|-|TRBV5-6
CASSAGRRQPQHF
TGTGCCAGCAGTGCAGGGAGGAGGCAGCCCCAGCATTTT
>-|TRBJ2-2|TRBD2|TRBV10-3
CAIKAAGGKGPGELFF
TGTGCCATCAAAGCGGCGGGAGGGAAGGGGCCCGGGGAGCTGTTTTTT
>-|TRBJ2-7|-|TRBV6-5
CASSSTASSYEQYF
TGTGCCAGCAGTTCGACAGCGTCCTCCTACGAGCAGTACTTC
>-|TRBJ1-5|-|TRBV28
CASYSYNQPQHF
TGTGCCAGTTACAGTTACAATCAGCCCCAGCATTTT
>-|TRBJ2-2|TRBD1|TRBV29-1
CSVRGQGAGDGELFF
TGCAGCGTGCGAGGACAGGGGGCGGGCGACGGGGAGCTGTTTTTT
>-|TRBJ2-7|TRBD2|TRBV5-1
CASSSTSVSYEQYF
TGCGCCAGCAGCAGTACTAGCGTCTCCTACGAGCAGTACTTC
>-|TRBJ1-2|-|TRBV4-3
CASSHQSDRNYGYTF
TGCGCCAGCAGCCACCAATCGGACAGAAACTATGGCTACACCTTC
>few|TRBJ2-3|-|TRBV14
CASSQESRYTDTQYF
TGTGCCAGCAGCCAAGAGAGCCGTTACACAGATACGCAGTATTTT
>-|TRBJ2-2|-|TRBV18
CASSPPRAENTGELFF
TGTGCCAGCTCACCACCGCGGGCCGAGAACACCGGGGAGCTGTTTTTT
>-|TRBJ2-6|-|TRBV6-4
CASSIGSGANVLTF
TGTGCCAGCAGCATCGGGTCTGGGGCCAACGTCCTGACTTTC
>-|TRBJ1-5|-|TRBV30
CAWSRTKPEPQHF
TGTGCCTGGAGCCGGACAAAGCCGGAGCCCCAGCATTTT
>-|TRBJ2-1|-|TRBV9
CASSVGPQGGEQFF
TGTGCCAGCAGCGTAGGCCCTCAGGGGGGTGAGCAGTTCTTC
>few|TRBJ1-1|-|TRBV19
CASSIDPGSTEAFF
TGTGCCAGTAGTATAGATCCAGGGTCCACTGAAGCTTTCTTT
>-|TRBJ2-3|TRBD2|TRBV7-7
CASSLGERETDTQYF
TGTGCTAGCAGCTTAGGCGAGCGGGAGACAGATACGCAGTATTTT
>-|TRBJ2-5|TRBD1|TRBV7-8
CASSAGTGYLETQYF
TGTGCCAGCAGCGCCGGGACAGGGTATTTGGAGACCCAGTACTTC
>-|TRBJ2-1|TRBD2|TRBV5-1
CASSLALAGTRNEQFF
TGCGCCAGCAGCTTGGCCCTAGCGGGAACCAGAAATGAGCAGTTCTTC
>-|TRBJ2-7|TRBD2|TRBV11-1
CASSLTGTSVNGEQYF
TGTGCCAGCAGTCTCACCGGGACTAGCGTCAACGGCGAGCAGTACTTC
>-|TRBJ1-2|TRBD1|TRBV5-4
CASSPPGQGVYGYTF
TGTGCCAGCAGCCCACCCGGACAGGGGGTCTATGGCTACACCTTC
>-|TRBJ1-1|-|TRBV28
CASSLAGAKNTEAFF
TGTGCCAGCAGTTTAGCGGGGGCTAAAAACACTGAAGCTTTCTTT
>-|TRBJ2-1|TRBD1|TRBV5-4
CASSLLQGARNEQFF
TGTGCCAGCAGCTTGTTACAGGGGGCTAGAAATGAGCAGTTCTTC
>-|TRBJ2-1|TRBD2|TRBV5-1
CASSLRLAGGIDEQFF
TGCGCCAGCAGTTTACGACTAGCGGGAGGGATAGATGAGCAGTTCTTC
>-|TRBJ2-3|TRBD1|TRBV28
CASSIPDRPQGTQYF
TGTGCCAGCAGCATACCGGACAGGCCACAGGGTACGCAGTATTTT
>once|TRBJ2-7|-|TRBV27
CASSLSLSYEQYF
TGTGCCAGCAGTTTATCTCTCTCCTACGAGCAGTACTTC
>-|TRBJ2-1|TRBD1|TRBV28
CASSLGQGALDEQFF
TGTGCCAGCAGTCTGGGACAGGGGGCACTCGATGAGCAGTTCTTC
>few|TRBJ1-1|-|TRBV6-5
CASSYQGWNTEAFF
TGTGCCAGCAGTTACCAGGGATGGAACACTGAAGCTTTCTTT
>-|TRBJ2-4|-|TRBV30
CAWSTSGAKNIQYF
TGTGCCTGGTCTACTTCGGGGGCCAAAAACATTCAGTACTTC
>few|TRBJ2-1|-|TRBV7-9
CASSFGGTISYNEQFF
TGTGCCAGCAGCTTCGGAGGTACCATATCCTACAATGAGCAGTTCTTC
>-|TRBJ2-1|TRBD2|TRBV5-1
CASSGSGTTYNEQFF
TGCGCCAGCAGCGGTAGCGGGACCACCTACAATGAGCAGTTCTTC
>-|TRBJ2-5|TRBD2|TRBV10-3
CASSLAGGDQETQYF
TGTGCCAGCAGCCTAGCGGGAGGGGACCAAGAGACCCAGTACTTC
>-|TRBJ2-1|TRBD2|TRBV19
CASSIESFRSGRVNEQFF
TGTGCCAGTAGTATAGAATCATTTCGCAGCGGGAGAGTCAATGAGCAGTTCTTC
>-|TRBJ2-7|TRBD2|TRBV29-1
CSGLGRSSYEQYF
TGCAGCGGGCTCGGGAGGTCTTCCTACGAGCAGTACTTC
>-|TRBJ2-1|TRBD2|TRBV10-3
CAISDFSGAGVVREQFF
TGTGCCATCAGTGACTTCTCAGGAGCGGGAGTGGTCCGGGAGCAGTTCTTC
>-|TRBJ1-3|-|TRBV11-2
CASSFLWAEGNTIYF
TGTGCCAGCAGCTTTCTCTGGGCTGAAGGAAACACCATATATTTT
>-|TRBJ2-7|-|TRBV2
CASSAESGSGYEQYF
TGTGCCAGCAGTGCAGAATCGGGATCTGGATACGAGCAGTACTTC
>-|TRBJ1-1|-|TRBV6-5
CASKQGSTEAFF
TGTGCCAGTAAACAGGGTAGCACTGAAGCTTTCTTT
>-|TRBJ2-7|-|TRBV7-9
CASSPSRSEQYF
TGTGCCAGCAGCCCTTCCCGTAGCGAGCAGTACTTC
>-|TRBJ2-5|-|TRBV27
CASSFGVGPETQYF
TGTGCCAGCAGTTTTGGTGTGGGGCCAGAGACCCAGTACTTC
>once|TRBJ2-2|-|TRBV19
CASSNEGRWEDTGELFF
TGTGCCAGTAGTAACGAGGGACGGTGGGAGGACACCGGGGAGCTGTTTTTT
>-|TRBJ2-7|TRBD1|TRBV5-1
CASSFHRGYEQYF
TGCGCCAGCAGCTTTCACAGGGGCTACGAGCAGTACTTC
>-|TRBJ2-1|TRBD2|TRBV9
CASSAKGLGLDEQFF
TGTGCCAGCAGCGCGAAGGGGTTGGGACTAGATGAGCAGTTCTTC